The 16 T cell receptor beta chains below were found in one sample sequenced in a study of CD8 T cells in ankylosing spondylitis (dated by TCRdb to 2017 to 2019). Receptor amplification or capture employed 5' RACE. These reads were obtained on an Illumina HiSeq 2500. TCRdb itself trimmed the public reads at Q25 with fastp, ran MiXCR and retained productive beta chains. Rows with a matching CDR3 protein are joined into one entry that keeps the most common DNA and genes. The sample table records about 240,000 distinct CDR3 sequences; 9.5% to 12% of these occur just once. Under 8% of the sample is in the top ten clones. The sample comprised blood, either unsorted or a sorted T cell fraction (not recorded which). All receptors derive from a male donor with ankylosing spondylitis or in good health (not recorded which).

This clonotype came up a few times. The gene calls are TRBV5-4 and TRBJ2-1; D gene unclear. The V gene's germline CDR1 is SGHNT and CDR2 YYREEE (reference sequence). Trimming left V 4 bases short and J 5 bases short, with 13 bases between. The CDR3 consists of 14 residues. CDR3 DNA: TGTGCCAGCAGCCCCCCATTGGAACACAATGAGCAGTTCTTC. Its protein product is CASSPPLEHNEQFF.

This clonotype has a count of ten or more. The chain employs TRBV7-6 and TRBJ2-3; unclear D gene. The CDR3 length is 12 residues. Germline values: CDR1 SGHVS, CDR2 FNYEAQ. V lost 5 bases, J lost 2 bases, and 5 bases lay in between. Here the CDR3 DNA reads TGTGCCAGCAGCCCGTACACAGATACGCAGTATTTT. Translated: CASSPYTDTQYF.

This clonotype was seen many times. This chain's CDR3 is CASSLQRVVPDTQYF. In nucleotides, the CDR3 is TGCGCCAGCAGCTTGCAAAGGGTAGTGCCAGATACGCAGTATTTT. The gene calls are TRBV5-1 and TRBJ2-3; D unresolved. Looked up from germline, CDR1 is SGHRS and CDR2 is YFSETQ. The CDR3 has 15 amino acids. Trimming removed 1 base from V and 4 bases from J, with 13 bases in between.

This clonotype turned up a few times. The chain joins TRBV5-1 to TRBJ2-7; D might be TRBD1 (6 bases). CDR3 length equals 13 residues. Germline lookup yields CDR1 SGHRS and CDR2 YFSETQ. The V and J ends lost 7 bases and 3 bases respectively, with 14 bases between them. CDR3: CASGHGGVYEQYF. Written as DNA, the CDR3 is TGCGCCAGCGGACATGGGGGCGTCTACGAGCAGTACTTC.

This clonotype was detected a few times. This chain uses TRBV6-2 or TRBV6-3 with TRBJ1-2; weak D call: TRBD1 (5 bases). V lost 6 bases and J 2 bases, leaving 19 bases between the germline ends. CDR1 is MNHEY and CDR2 is SVGEGT in the germline V gene. This CDR3 is 16 amino acids long. The chain's CDR3 is CASREHRGARNYGYTF. The CDR3 nucleotides are TGTGCCAGCAGGGAACACCGAGGGGCGAGAAACTATGGCTACACCTTC.

The V gene is TRBV18, the J gene TRBJ2-7; D call uncertain. Trimming shortened V by 2 bases and J by 2 bases, and 7 bases separated the two germline ends. Germline V lookup: CDR1 KGHSH, CDR2 LQKENI. The CDR3 has 13 amino acids. CDR3: CASSPSGAYEQYF. The DNA of the CDR3 is TGTGCCAGCTCACCATCTGGGGCCTACGAGCAGTACTTC. Together with reference TRBV18 and TRBJ2-7, the CDR3 gives the full variable domain: NAGVMQNPRHLVRRRGQEARLRCSPMKGHSHVYWYRQLPEEGLKFMVYLQKENIIDESGMPKERFSAEFPKEGPSILRIQQVVRGDSAAYFCASSPSGAYEQYFGPGTRLTVT.

This clonotype was detected once. The junction departs from the called germline gene at one end, perhaps through a read error. CDR3 sequence (DNA): TGCGTCAGCAGCCGCGGGGGGATGGGCACAGATACGCAGTATTTT. Protein sequence: CVSSRGGMGTDTQYF. The rearrangement joins TRBV5-1 to TRBJ2-3, with 8 positions matching TRBD2. The germline V gene has CDR1 SGHRS and CDR2 YFSETQ. This CDR3 spans 15 amino acids.

At least ten counts were recorded for this clonotype. The chain uses TRBV5-1 and TRBJ1-3, with D tentatively TRBD1 (6 bases). The V end lost 0 bases, the J end lost 3 bases, and 13 bases lay between the germline ends. Per germline, CDR1 SGHRS and CDR2 YFSETQ. The CDR3 is 16 amino acids. CDR3: CASSLAGALRGNTIYF. Written as DNA, the CDR3 is TGCGCCAGCAGCTTGGCAGGGGCGCTACGTGGAAACACCATATATTTT.

The genes are TRBV12-3 or TRBV12-4 and TRBJ1-5, with 8 nucleotides matching TRBD1. Losses at the gene ends were 4 bases for V and 5 bases for J; bases not matched to a gene: 10. There are 16 residues in the CDR3. CDR3 nucleotides: TGTGCCAGCAGTTCCCTCTGGACAGGGACATATCAGCCCCAGCATTTT. Residues: CASSSLWTGTYQPQHF.

This clonotype came up a few times. The chain carries TRBV7-2 and TRBJ2-3; 7 nucleotides agree with TRBD2. Germline trimming cut 4 bases from V and 4 bases from J; bases unmatched to any gene: 8. Looked up from germline, CDR1 is SGHTA and CDR2 is FQGNSA. The CDR3 is 15 residues long. The CDR3: CASSSGHAGADTQYF. CDR3 coding DNA: TGTGCCAGCAGCTCGGGTCATGCGGGAGCAGATACGCAGTATTTT.

The chain has TRBV20-1 and TRBJ2-5; the D is unclear. This CDR3 is built from 13 residues. CDR1 and CDR2 from the germline V gene are DFQATT and SNEGSKA (reference sequence). V was shortened by 7 bases and J by 4 bases, with 16 bases between the two germline ends. CDR3 sequence reads: CSGSSGAGETQYF. DNA for the CDR3: TGCAGTGGGTCCTCCGGTGCCGGAGAGACCCAGTACTTC.

J is TRBJ2-1 and V is TRBV20-1; 11 bases align to TRBD2. V was pared by 3 bases and J by 4 bases, with 5 bases of the junction left unmatched. The CDR3 runs 15 residues. Germline V lookup: CDR1 DFQATT, CDR2 SNEGSKA (reference sequence). CDR3 sequence (DNA): TGCAGTGCTAGTCCGACTAGCGGGAATTACAATGAGCAGTTCTTC. It is translated as CSASPTSGNYNEQFF.

The sample holds many counts of this clonotype. The chain uses TRBV28 and TRBJ1-2; perhaps TRBD1 as D (5 bases). Trimming removed 10 bases at V and 4 bases at J, with 13 bases between. Per germline, CDR1 MDHEN and CDR2 SYDVKM. The CDR3 totals 12 residues. CDR3 amino acids: CATPDGGYGYTF. The CDR3 nucleotides read TGTGCCACCCCCGATGGGGGCTATGGCTACACCTTC.

At least ten counts were recorded for this clonotype. The genes are TRBV6-2 or TRBV6-3 and TRBJ2-7, with D possibly being TRBD2 (5 bases). This CDR3 is 14 amino acids long. Germline lookup yields CDR1 MNHEY and CDR2 SVGEGT. V was pared by 4 bases and J by 2 bases, with 12 bases between. In DNA, the CDR3 is TGTGCCAGCAGTTGGAGGACGGTCGCCTACGAGCAGTACTTC. It specifies CASSWRTVAYEQYF.

This clonotype was detected ten times or more. The rearrangement uses TRBV20-1 and TRBJ2-4; 13 bases align to TRBD2. The CDR3 covers 18 residues. With 2 bases clipped from V and 2 bases from J, the junction kept 9 bases outside the gene matches. Looked up from germline, CDR1 is DFQATT and CDR2 is SNEGSKA (reference sequence). The CDR3 is CSARTTSGGAMTKNIQYF. In nucleotides, the CDR3 is TGCAGTGCTAGAACAACTAGCGGGGGGGCCATGACCAAAAACATTCAGTACTTC.

The rearrangement uses TRBV7-9 and TRBJ2-3; 9 nucleotides line up with TRBD2. Germline V gene data show CDR1 as SEHNR and CDR2 as FQNEAQ (reference sequence). With 6 bases clipped from V and 6 bases from J, the junction kept 13 bases outside the gene matches. This CDR3 contains 16 residues. CDR3 sequence (DNA): TGTGCCAGCAGTGTAGACTCGGGACTAGCAGGGGATACGCAGTATTTT. Protein product: CASSVDSGLAGDTQYF.